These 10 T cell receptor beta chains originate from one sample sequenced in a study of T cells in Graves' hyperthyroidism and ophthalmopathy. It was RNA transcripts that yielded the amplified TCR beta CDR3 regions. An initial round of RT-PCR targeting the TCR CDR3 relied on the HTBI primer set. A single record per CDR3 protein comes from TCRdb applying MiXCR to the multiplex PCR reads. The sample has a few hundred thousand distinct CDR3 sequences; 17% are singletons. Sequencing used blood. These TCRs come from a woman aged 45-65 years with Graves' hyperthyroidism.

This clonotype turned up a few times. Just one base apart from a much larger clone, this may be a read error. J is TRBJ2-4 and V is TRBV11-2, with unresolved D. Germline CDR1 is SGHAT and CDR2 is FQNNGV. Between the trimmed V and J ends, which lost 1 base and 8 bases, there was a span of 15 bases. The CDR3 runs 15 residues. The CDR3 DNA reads TGTGCCAGCAGCTTAGTACGAAGTGATCGTGACATTCAGTACTTC. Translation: CASSLVRSDRDIQYF.

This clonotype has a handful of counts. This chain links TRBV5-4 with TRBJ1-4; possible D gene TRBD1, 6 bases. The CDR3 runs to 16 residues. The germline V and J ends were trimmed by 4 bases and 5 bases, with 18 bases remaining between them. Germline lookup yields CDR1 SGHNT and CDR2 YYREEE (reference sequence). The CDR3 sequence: CASSPSQGWGNEKLFF. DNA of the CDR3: TGTGCCAGCAGCCCCTCGCAGGGGTGGGGAAATGAAAAACTGTTTTTT.

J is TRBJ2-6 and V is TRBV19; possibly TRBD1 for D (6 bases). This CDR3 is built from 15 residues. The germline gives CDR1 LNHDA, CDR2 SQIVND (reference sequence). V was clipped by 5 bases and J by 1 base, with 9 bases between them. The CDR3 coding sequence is TGTGCCAGTAGTTTACAGGGATCTGGGGCCAACGTCCTGACTTTC. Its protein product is CASSLQGSGANVLTF. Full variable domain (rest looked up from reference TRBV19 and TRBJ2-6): DGGITQSPKYLFRKEGQNVTLSCEQNLNHDAMYWYRQDPGQGLRLIYYSQIVNDFQKGDIAEGYSVSREKKESFPLTVTSAQKNPTAFYLCASSLQGSGANVLTFGAGSRLTVL.

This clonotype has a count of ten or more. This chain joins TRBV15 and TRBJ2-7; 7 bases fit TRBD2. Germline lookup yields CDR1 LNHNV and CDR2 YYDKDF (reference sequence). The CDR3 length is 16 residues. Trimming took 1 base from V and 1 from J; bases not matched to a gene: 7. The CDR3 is CATSRGGTTISYEQYF. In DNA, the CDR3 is TGTGCCACCAGCAGAGGGGGGACTACAATTTCCTACGAGCAGTACTTC.

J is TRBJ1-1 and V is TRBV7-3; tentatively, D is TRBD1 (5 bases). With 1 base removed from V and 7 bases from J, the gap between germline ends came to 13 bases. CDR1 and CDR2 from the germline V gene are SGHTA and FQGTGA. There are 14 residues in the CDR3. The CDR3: CASSLIGGSGEAFF. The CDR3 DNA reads TGTGCCAGCAGCTTAATCGGGGGGAGTGGTGAAGCTTTCTTT.

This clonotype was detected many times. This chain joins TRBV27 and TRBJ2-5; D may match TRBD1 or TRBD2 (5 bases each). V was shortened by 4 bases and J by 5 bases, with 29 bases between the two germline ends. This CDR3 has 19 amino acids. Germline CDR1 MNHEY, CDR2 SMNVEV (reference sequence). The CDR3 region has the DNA TGTGCCAGCAGTTCCATGGATCCGGGGCCTGCCATGGTTTCGGAGACCCAGTACTTC. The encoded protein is CASSSMDPGPAMVSETQYF.

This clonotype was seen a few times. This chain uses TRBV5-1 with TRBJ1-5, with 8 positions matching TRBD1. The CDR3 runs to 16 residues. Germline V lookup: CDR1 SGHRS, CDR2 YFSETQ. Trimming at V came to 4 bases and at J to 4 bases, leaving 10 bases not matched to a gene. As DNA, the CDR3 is TGCGCCAGCAGCCGGGACGGCACAGGGGGAAATCAGCCCCAGCATTTT. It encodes CASSRDGTGGNQPQHF.

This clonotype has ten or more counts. CDR3 loop: CASSFGREWNTEAFF. Here the CDR3 DNA reads TGTGCCAGCAGCTTCGGCAGAGAGTGGAACACTGAAGCTTTCTTT. The chain is built from TRBV5-4 and TRBJ1-1; no clear D gene. Per the germline V gene, CDR1 is SGHNT and CDR2 is YYREEE (reference sequence). V lost 2 bases, J lost 1 base, and 12 bases lay in between. This CDR3 spans 15 amino acids.

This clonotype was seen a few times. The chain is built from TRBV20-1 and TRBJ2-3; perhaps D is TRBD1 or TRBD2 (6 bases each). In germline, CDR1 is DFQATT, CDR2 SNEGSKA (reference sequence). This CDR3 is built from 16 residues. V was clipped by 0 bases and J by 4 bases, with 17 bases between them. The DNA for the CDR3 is TGCAGTGCTAGAGATTTGGGGGGCGCGAAATCAGATACGCAGTATTTT. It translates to CSARDLGGAKSDTQYF.

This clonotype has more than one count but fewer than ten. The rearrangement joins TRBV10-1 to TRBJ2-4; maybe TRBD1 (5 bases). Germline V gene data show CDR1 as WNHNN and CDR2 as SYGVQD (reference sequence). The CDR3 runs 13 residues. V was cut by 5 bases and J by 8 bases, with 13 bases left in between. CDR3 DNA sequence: TGCGCCAGCAGTAGTCCAGGGTCGGACATTCAGTACTTC. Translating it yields CASSSPGSDIQYF.